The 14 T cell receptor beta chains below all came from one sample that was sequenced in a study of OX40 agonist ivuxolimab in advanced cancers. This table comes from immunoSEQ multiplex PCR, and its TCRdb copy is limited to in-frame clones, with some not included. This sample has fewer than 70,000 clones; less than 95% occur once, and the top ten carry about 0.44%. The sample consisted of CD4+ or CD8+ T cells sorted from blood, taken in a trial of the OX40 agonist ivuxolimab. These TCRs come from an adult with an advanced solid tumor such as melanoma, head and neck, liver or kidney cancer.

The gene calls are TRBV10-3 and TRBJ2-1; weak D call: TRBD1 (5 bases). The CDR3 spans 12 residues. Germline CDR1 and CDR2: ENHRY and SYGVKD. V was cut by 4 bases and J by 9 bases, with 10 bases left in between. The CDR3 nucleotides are TGTGCCATCAGTGCAGATAGGGGTGAGCAGTTCTTC. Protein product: CAISADRGEQFF.

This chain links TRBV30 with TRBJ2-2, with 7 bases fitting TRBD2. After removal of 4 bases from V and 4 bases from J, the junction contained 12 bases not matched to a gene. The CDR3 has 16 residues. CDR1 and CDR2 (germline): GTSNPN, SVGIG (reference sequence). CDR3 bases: TGTGCCTGGATTTTTGGCGGGAGTGGTCTCACCGGGGAGCTGTTTTTT. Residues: CAWIFGGSGLTGELFF. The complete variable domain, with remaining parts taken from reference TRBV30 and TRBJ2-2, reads SQTIHQWPATLVQPVGSPLSLECTVEGTSNPNLYWYRQAAGRGLQLLFYSVGIGQISSEVPQNLSASRPQDRQFILSSKKLLLSDSGFYLCAWIFGGSGLTGELFFGEGSRLTVL.

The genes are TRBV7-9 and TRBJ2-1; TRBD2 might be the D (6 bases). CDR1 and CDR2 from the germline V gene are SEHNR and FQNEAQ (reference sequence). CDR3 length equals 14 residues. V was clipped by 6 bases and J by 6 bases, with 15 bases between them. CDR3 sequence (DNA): TGTGCCAGCAGGGAGGGTTCGGTTGGCAATGAGCAGTTCTTC. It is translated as CASREGSVGNEQFF. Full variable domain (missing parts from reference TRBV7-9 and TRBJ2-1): DTGVSQNPRHKITKRGQNVTFRCDPISEHNRLYWYRQTLGQGPEFLTYFQNEAQLEKSRLLSDRFSAERPKGSFSTLEIQRTEQGDSAMYLCASREGSVGNEQFFGPGTRLTVL.

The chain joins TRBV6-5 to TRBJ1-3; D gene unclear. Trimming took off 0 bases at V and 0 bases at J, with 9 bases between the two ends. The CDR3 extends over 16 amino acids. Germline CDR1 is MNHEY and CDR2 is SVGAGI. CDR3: CASSYSGSTSGNTIYF. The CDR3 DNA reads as TGTGCCAGCAGTTACTCTGGCAGTACCTCTGGAAACACCATATATTTT.

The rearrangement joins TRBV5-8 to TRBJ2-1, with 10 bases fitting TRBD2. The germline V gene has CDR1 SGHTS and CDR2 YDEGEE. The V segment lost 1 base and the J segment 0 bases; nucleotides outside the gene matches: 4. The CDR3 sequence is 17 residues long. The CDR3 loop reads CASSLKSSGSSYNEQFF. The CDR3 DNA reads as TGTGCCAGCAGCTTGAAGTCTAGCGGGAGCTCCTACAATGAGCAGTTCTTC. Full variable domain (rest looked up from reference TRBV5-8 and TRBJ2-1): EAGVTQSPTHLIKTRGQQATLRCSPISGHTSVYWYQQALGLGLQFLLWYDEGEERNRGNFPPRFSGRQFPNYSSELNVNALELEDSALYLCASSLKSSGSSYNEQFFGPGTRLTVL.

The CDR3 spells CASSELGNTEAFF. In DNA form, the CDR3 reads TGTGCCAGCAGTGAACTTGGGAACACTGAAGCTTTCTTT. The chain is built from TRBV6-1 and TRBJ1-1; no clear D. The CDR3 extends over 13 amino acids. Looked up from germline, CDR1 is MNHNS and CDR2 is SASEGT. Trimming took off 2 bases at V and 1 base at J, with 5 bases between the two ends.

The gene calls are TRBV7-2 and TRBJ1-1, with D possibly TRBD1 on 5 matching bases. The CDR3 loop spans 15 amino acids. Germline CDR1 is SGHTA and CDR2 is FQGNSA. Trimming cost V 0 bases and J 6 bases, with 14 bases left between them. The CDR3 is CASSLAPTSTAEAFF. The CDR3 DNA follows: TGTGCCAGCAGCTTAGCTCCTACATCGACAGCTGAAGCTTTCTTT.

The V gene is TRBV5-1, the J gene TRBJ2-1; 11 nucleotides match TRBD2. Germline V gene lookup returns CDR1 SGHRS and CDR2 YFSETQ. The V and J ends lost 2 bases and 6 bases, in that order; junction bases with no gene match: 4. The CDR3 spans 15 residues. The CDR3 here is CASSFTSGSINEQFF. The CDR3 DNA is TGCGCCAGCAGCTTTACTAGCGGGAGTATCAATGAGCAGTTCTTC.

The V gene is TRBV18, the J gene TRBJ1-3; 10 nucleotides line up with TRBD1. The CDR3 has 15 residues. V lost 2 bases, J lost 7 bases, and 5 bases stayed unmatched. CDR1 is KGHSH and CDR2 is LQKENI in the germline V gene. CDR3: CASSPTSDRGNTIYF. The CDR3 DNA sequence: TGTGCCAGCTCACCAACTTCGGACAGGGGGAACACCATATATTTT.

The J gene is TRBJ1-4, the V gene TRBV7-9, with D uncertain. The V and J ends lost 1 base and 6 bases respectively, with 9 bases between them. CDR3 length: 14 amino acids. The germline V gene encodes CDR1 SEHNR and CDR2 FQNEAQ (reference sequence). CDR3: CASSLVPGDEKLFF. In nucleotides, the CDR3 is TGTGCCAGCAGCTTAGTCCCCGGAGATGAAAAACTGTTTTTT.

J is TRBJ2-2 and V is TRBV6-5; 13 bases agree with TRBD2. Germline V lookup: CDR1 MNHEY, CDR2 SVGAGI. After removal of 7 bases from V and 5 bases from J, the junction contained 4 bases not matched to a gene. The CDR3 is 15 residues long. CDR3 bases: TGTGCCAGCACCGCGGGACTAGCGGGAACCGGGGAGCTGTTTTTT. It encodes CASTAGLAGTGELFF.

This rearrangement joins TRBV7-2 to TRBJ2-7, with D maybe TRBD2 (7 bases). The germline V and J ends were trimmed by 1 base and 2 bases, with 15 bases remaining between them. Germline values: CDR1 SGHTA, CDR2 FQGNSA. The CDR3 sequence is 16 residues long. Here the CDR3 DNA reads TGTGCCAGCAGCTTAGTTGGGGGGGCTGATCCCTACGAGCAGTACTTC. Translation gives CASSLVGGADPYEQYF.

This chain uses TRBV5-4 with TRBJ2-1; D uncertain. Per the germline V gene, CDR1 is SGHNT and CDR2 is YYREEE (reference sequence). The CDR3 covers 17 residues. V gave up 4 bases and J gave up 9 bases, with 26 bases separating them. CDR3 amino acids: CASSPSSGLRLYPEQFF. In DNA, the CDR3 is TGTGCCAGCAGCCCCAGTTCGGGTTTGCGTCTATATCCTGAGCAGTTCTTC.

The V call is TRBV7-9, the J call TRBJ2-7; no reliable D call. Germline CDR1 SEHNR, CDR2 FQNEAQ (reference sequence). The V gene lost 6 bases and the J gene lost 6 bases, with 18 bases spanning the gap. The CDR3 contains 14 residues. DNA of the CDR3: TGTGCCAGCAGGGTGGGTCCCCCCCCGGTCGAGCAGTACTTC. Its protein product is CASRVGPPPVEQYF.